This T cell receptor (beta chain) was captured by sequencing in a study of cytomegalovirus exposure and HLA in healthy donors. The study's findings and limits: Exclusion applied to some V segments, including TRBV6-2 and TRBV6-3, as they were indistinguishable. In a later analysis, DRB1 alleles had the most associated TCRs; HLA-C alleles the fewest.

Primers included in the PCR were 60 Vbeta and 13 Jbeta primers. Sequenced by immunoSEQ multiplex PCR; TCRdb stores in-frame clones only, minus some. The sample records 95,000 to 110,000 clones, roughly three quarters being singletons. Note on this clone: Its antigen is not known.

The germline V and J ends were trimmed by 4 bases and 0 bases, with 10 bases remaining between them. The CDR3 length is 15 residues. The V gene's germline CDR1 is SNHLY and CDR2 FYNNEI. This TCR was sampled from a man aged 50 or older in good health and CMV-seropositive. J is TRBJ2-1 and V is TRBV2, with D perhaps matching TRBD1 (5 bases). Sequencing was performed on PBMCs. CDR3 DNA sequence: TGTGCCAGCAGTGCGCAGGGTTCCTCCTACAATGAGCAGTTCTTC. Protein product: CASSAQGSSYNEQFF.